This T cell receptor (beta chain) emerged from a study of T-cell memory formation after mild COVID-19. Study outcomes and limitations: Whether day 37 second-wave clones are SARS-CoV-2-specific was not confirmed. There was a balanced CD4/CD8 profile in clones contracting day 15 to 85, and later expanders leaned CD4+. The pre-infection memory compartment contained some responding clones, suggesting cross-reactive memory joined.

This clonotype was counted a few times. Antigen unknown. The CDR3 spans 15 residues. J lost 4 bases, V lost 6 bases, and 10 bases had no gene match. TCRdb recomputed calls from the 5' RACE reads with MiXCR, one row per CDR3 protein. The table includes about 210,000 distinct CDR3 sequences, more than 9% detected once. Material for sequencing was PBMCs or a T cell subset sorted from them (not recorded which). The chain is built from TRBV12-3 or TRBV12-4 and TRBJ2-3, with 7 bases lining up with TRBD2. The receptor's source is a man aged 18-30 years who had mild COVID-19 (a few samples of this study predate the infection). Cell type and time point are not known. The CDR3 region is CASSRESGTADTQYF. CDR3 in DNA: TGTGCCAGCAGCCGGGAGAGCGGGACGGCAGATACGCAGTATTTT.